This T cell receptor (beta chain) was observed in a study of blood T cell repertoires in COVID-19. Study in general: Samples of COVID-19 (acute and convalescent) were obtained from the United States, Italy and Spain. PBMCs, B-cell-depleted T cells, or T cells were the source of the cDNA or gDNA that made up the material.

CDR1 is LNHNV and CDR2 is YYDKDF in the germline V gene (reference sequence). The CDR3 length is 15 residues. V shed 3 bases and J 5 bases; nucleotides not matched to a gene: 4. The assay was immunoSEQ multiplex PCR, and TCRdb's table has in-frame clones only and misses some. Among about 42,000 clones, about 88% were seen once, and the ten largest hold around 20%. The sequencing sample was made of peripheral blood. The TCR originated in a man in his sixties or seventies with active COVID-19. The J gene is TRBJ1-6, the V gene TRBV15; 7 nucleotides agree with TRBD1. The CDR3 DNA sequence: TGTGCCACCAGCAGGACAGGGTGGAATAATTCACCCCTCCACTTT. Translated, it gives CATSRTGWNNSPLHF.